A single sample gave rise to the 19 T cell receptor beta chains below, sequenced in a study of blood T cells in healthy people across ages. A second PCR, run for about 6 to 12 cycles, used a sample-barcoded 5' primer plus a J-beta primer mix. Using its own MiXCR run on the 5' RACE reads, TCRdb lists one record per CDR3 protein. The sample lists approximately 880,000 distinct CDR3 sequences, 40% to 60% occurring once. The source material was blood. The receptors originated from a man in his thirties or forties in good health.

This chain connects TRBV7-3 to TRBJ2-2; a possible D gene is TRBD2 (6 bases). The CDR3 extends over 15 amino acids. In germline, CDR1 is SGHTA, CDR2 FQGTGA. Trimming removed 5 bases at V and 7 bases at J, with 17 bases between. CDR3 DNA sequence: TGTGCCAGCAGCCCCGGGACTGGTCTATTCGGGGAGCTGTTTTTT. This sequence encodes CASSPGTGLFGELFF.

The chain links TRBV28 to TRBJ2-7; no clear D. Matching the DNA end better, TRBJ2-5 makes the J call doubtful. This CDR3 comprises 13 residues. Germline CDR1 is MDHEN and CDR2 is SYDVKM. For the CDR3, the DNA is TGTGCCAGCAGTCCCGACACGGGCGGGACCCAGTACTTC. This encodes CASSPDTGGTQYF.

This clonotype was seen more than once but under ten times. V and J are TRBV5-1 and TRBJ2-4, with D unclear. Gene TRBJ2-7 matches the end of the DNA better, so the J call may be wrong. The germline CDR1 and CDR2 sequences are SGHRS and YFSETQ. The length of the CDR3 is 15 residues. This chain's CDR3 is CASSLKEQPNYEQYF. The CDR3 DNA is TGCGCCAGCAGCTTGAAGGAACAGCCTAACTACGAGCAGTACTTC.

This clonotype was recorded many times. Relative to the germline gene, one junction end is altered; a read error may explain this. The chain has TRBV5-1 and TRBJ2-7; D unclear. The CDR3 runs to 13 residues. In germline, CDR1 is SGHRS, CDR2 YFSETQ. For the CDR3, the DNA is TGTGCCAGCAGCGTAACGGGCTCCTACGAGCAGTACTTC. Protein: CASSVTGSYEQYF.

V usage is TRBV7-3 and J usage is TRBJ1-1; perhaps TRBD1 as D (6 bases). Trimming left V 5 bases short and J 8 bases short, with 18 bases between. This CDR3 is built from 14 residues. Germline CDR1 reads SGHTA; CDR2 reads FQGTGA. CDR3 bases: TGTGCCAGCAGCCCCAACCCAGGGGTAACGGAAGCTTTCTTT. It specifies CASSPNPGVTEAFF.

The gene calls are TRBV7-6 and TRBJ2-7; 10 bases agree with TRBD2. The CDR3 runs to 13 residues. Germline values: CDR1 SGHVS, CDR2 FNYEAQ. V was pared by 5 bases and J by 6 bases, with 4 bases of the junction left unmatched. The CDR3 coding sequence is TGTGCCAGCAGCCAACTAGCGGGGCTCGAGCAGTACTTC. Amino acid sequence: CASSQLAGLEQYF. Variable domain in full (rest from reference TRBV7-6 and TRBJ2-7): GAGVSQSPRYKVTKRGQDVALRCDPISGHVSLYWYRQALGQGPEFLTYFNYEAQQDKSGLPNDRFSAERPEGSISTLTIQRTEQRDSAMYRCASSQLAGLEQYFGPGTRLTVT.

This clonotype has more than one count but fewer than ten. The chain combines TRBV12-3 or TRBV12-4 with TRBJ1-5; 7 bases align to TRBD1. This CDR3 contains 15 residues. With 6 bases clipped from V and 3 bases from J, the junction kept 8 bases outside the gene matches. For the CDR3, the DNA is TGTGCCAGCAGGGAAAGTGACAGGGTCAATCAGCCCCAGCATTTT. This codes for CASRESDRVNQPQHF.

This chain connects TRBV13 to TRBJ2-7; D perhaps matches TRBD2 (6 bases). CDR3 size: 11 residues. CDR1 and CDR2 from the germline V gene are PRHDT and FYEKMQ (reference sequence). V was pared by 5 bases and J by 11 bases, with 13 bases between. The CDR3 DNA sequence: TGTGCCAGCAGCCCCGTCGGGGAGGAGTACTTC. This gives the protein CASSPVGEEYF.

The rearrangement joins TRBV25-1 to TRBJ1-1; no firm D call. Germline loops: CDR1 MGHDK, CDR2 SYGVNS. V gave up 3 bases and J gave up 0 bases, with 11 bases separating them. The CDR3 is 15 amino acids. The CDR3 here is CASSDEDSLNTEAFF. CDR3 sequence (DNA): TGTGCCAGCAGTGATGAGGATAGCTTGAACACTGAAGCTTTCTTT.

CDR3 protein: CASSSSGNIQYF. The CDR3 coding sequence is TGTGCCAGCAGCAGCTCCGGGAACATTCAGTACTTC. The gene calls are TRBV7-9 and TRBJ2-4; unclear D gene. V was clipped by 5 bases and J by 7 bases, with 9 bases between them. Per germline, CDR1 SEHNR and CDR2 FQNEAQ (reference sequence). The CDR3 spans 12 residues. Full variable domain (rest looked up from reference TRBV7-9 and TRBJ2-4): DTGVSQNPRHKITKRGQNVTFRCDPISEHNRLYWYRQTLGQGPEFLTYFQNEAQLEKSRLLSDRFSAERPKGSFSTLEIQRTEQGDSAMYLCASSSSGNIQYFGAGTRLSVL.

The CDR3, as DNA: TGTGCCAGCAGTCCGGCGGGGCTGGGGACTGAAGCTTTCTTT. Protein sequence: CASSPAGLGTEAFF. This rearrangement joins TRBV6-5 to TRBJ1-1; D might be TRBD1 (5 bases). V shed 5 bases and J shed 5 bases, with 15 bases lying between them. The CDR3 extends over 14 amino acids. CDR1 MNHEY and CDR2 SVGAGI come from the germline V gene.

The rearrangement links TRBV20-1 to TRBJ1-4; D possibly corresponds to TRBD1 (5 bases). Trimming pared 5 bases from V and 8 bases from J, leaving 15 bases between. Germline CDR1 reads DFQATT; CDR2 reads SNEGSKA (reference sequence). CDR3 length: 13 residues. This CDR3 reads CSASQGPKEKLFF. CDR3 sequence (DNA): TGCAGTGCTTCCCAGGGACCCAAGGAAAAACTGTTTTTT.

The chain employs TRBV6-2 or TRBV6-3 and TRBJ2-5; maybe TRBD2 (6 bases). Germline V lookup: CDR1 MNHEY, CDR2 SVGEGT. The CDR3 extends over 14 amino acids. V gave up 7 bases and J gave up 4 bases, with 16 bases separating them. DNA of the CDR3: TGTGCCAGCATTAACCAGAGACTAGGAGAGACCCAGTACTTC. Its protein is CASINQRLGETQYF.

V and J are TRBV27 and TRBJ2-3, with 8 bases identical to TRBD2. Germline V gene sequence: CDR1 MNHEY, CDR2 SMNVEV (reference sequence). This CDR3 spans 16 amino acids. J lost 0 bases, V lost 7 bases, and 9 bases had no gene match. The CDR3 region is CASTLSGGRSTDTQYF. CDR3 sequence (DNA): TGTGCCAGCACCTTAAGCGGGGGCAGAAGCACAGATACGCAGTATTTT.

This clonotype was seen only a few times. The chain uses TRBV5-1 and TRBJ1-2; D ambiguous. The V gene lost 1 base and the J gene lost 1 base, with 8 bases spanning the gap. Germline V CDR1 and CDR2: SGHRS, YFSETQ. CDR3 size: 14 residues. CDR3 nucleotide sequence: TGCGCCAGCAGCTTGAATCCTGGTAACTATGGCTACACCTTC. This encodes CASSLNPGNYGYTF.

The V gene is TRBV6-1, the J gene TRBJ2-5, with D possibly being TRBD1 (6 bases). The CDR3 runs to 13 residues. V was cut by 6 bases and J by 4 bases, with 12 bases left in between. Germline V gives CDR1 MNHNS, CDR2 SASEGT. DNA of the CDR3: TGTGCCAGCAGGTCCAGGGGTGTAGAGACCCAGTACTTC. Translation: CASRSRGVETQYF.

The chain carries TRBV5-1 and TRBJ2-3; D ambiguous. Per the germline V gene, CDR1 is SGHRS and CDR2 is YFSETQ. The CDR3 extends over 13 amino acids. Trimming shortened V by 4 bases and J by 5 bases, and 11 bases separated the two germline ends. The CDR3, as DNA: TGCGCCAGCAGCACCGGGCCCGAAGATACGCAGTATTTT. Protein product: CASSTGPEDTQYF.

This clonotype appeared a few times. The chain employs TRBV7-2 and TRBJ2-3, with TRBD2 matching over 10 bases. V shed 1 base and J 5 bases; nucleotides not matched to a gene: 9. Germline lookup yields CDR1 SGHTA and CDR2 FQGNSA. CDR3 size: 17 residues. The CDR3 region has the DNA TGTGCCAGCAGCTTAGTTGCGGCTAGCGGGGGCGGAGATACGCAGTATTTT. Translating it yields CASSLVAASGGGDTQYF.

This clonotype has a count of ten or more. The V and J genes are TRBV7-9 and TRBJ2-5, with D unclear. The CDR3 runs to 15 residues. Germline V gene lookup returns CDR1 SEHNR and CDR2 FQNEAQ (reference sequence). The V and J ends lost 4 bases and 5 bases respectively, with 17 bases between them. CDR3 in amino acids: CASSWEAVMGETQYF. For the CDR3, the DNA is TGTGCCAGCAGCTGGGAAGCTGTAATGGGGGAGACCCAGTACTTC.